This TCR beta chain appears in the sequencing data of a study of blood T cell repertoires in COVID-19. About the research overall: There were acute and convalescent COVID-19 samples, and they came from the United States, Italy and Spain. The cDNA or gDNA used as material had been derived from T cells, B-cell-depleted T cells, or PBMCs.

In the source study's methods: For nucleated cells, counts were estimated from reference gene primer amplification. Generated by immunoSEQ multiplex PCR, the TCRdb table keeps only in-frame clones and is missing some. The V and J calls and clone size are taken from that table; D and trimming were inferred from the DNA. The data hold about 55,000 clones, with about 88% observed a single time. Losses at the gene ends were 3 bases for V and 1 base for J; bases not matched to a gene: 3. CDR1 and CDR2 (germline): SGHRS, YFSETQ. The CDR3 sequence is 17 residues long. Sequenced input: peripheral blood. V usage is TRBV5-1 and J usage is TRBJ2-2; 13 bases are a match to TRBD2. The clonotype comes from a man aged 55 to 70 with active COVID-19. For the CDR3, the DNA is TGCGCCAGCAGCTCGCGACTAGCGGGGGGGAACACCGGGGAGCTGTTTTTT. This translates into CASSSRLAGGNTGELFF.